These T cell receptor beta chains were read from a single sample in a study of T cells after yellow fever vaccination. Each CDR3 protein gets one entry after TCRdb re-called the 5' RACE reads with MiXCR. The table has fewer than 350,000 distinct CDR3 sequences, 3.5% to 4.5% seen once. Sequencing used PBMCs, obtained 15 days after the yellow fever booster vaccination. The receptors were sampled from a man between 18 and 29 years old who received the YFV17D yellow fever vaccine. CDR3s include the opening cysteine and the closing phenylalanine or tryptophan. The D gene is left open where the match is weak. A clone size is listed for some rows: how often the clone was seen (once, few, many), or a class if it is expanded.

>TRBJ1-2|-|-|TRBV5-1
TGCGCCAGCAGCTTGCCGGGGACTGGGAGAGGCTACACCTTC
CASSLPGTGRGYTF
>TRBJ2-5|-|-|TRBV6-2/TRBV6-3
TGTGCCAGCACTGAATTTGTTTGGGAGACCCAGTACTTC
CASTEFVWETQYF
>TRBJ2-7|-|TRBD1|TRBV4-1
TGCGCCAGCAGCCAAACCGGGACAGTTCCCTACGAGCAGTACTTC
CASSQTGTVPYEQYF
>TRBJ2-5|-|TRBD2|TRBV20-1
TGCAGTGCTAGAGATTATTGGTCTAGCGGGGCACAAGAGACCCAGTACTTC
CSARDYWSSGAQETQYF
>TRBJ2-1|many|-|TRBV20-1
TGCAGTGCTAGAGGGTGGGGCAATGAGCAGTTCTTC
CSARGWGNEQFF
>TRBJ1-2|many|-|TRBV9
TGTGCCAGCAGCGATAACTATGGCTACACCTTC
CASSDNYGYTF
>TRBJ2-2|many|-|TRBV6-4
TGTGCCAGCAGTGAGAAGGGAGGTGGCGGGGAGCTGTTTTTT
CASSEKGGGGELFF
>TRBJ1-6|few|TRBD1|TRBV25-1
TGTGCCAGCAGTGGGCCGGGACAGGCACTCGGGCCCCTCCACTTT
CASSGPGQALGPLHF
>TRBJ1-1|few|-|TRBV7-2
TGTGCCAGCATCCAAAGTCGGGGAATCGGCACTGAAGCTTTCTTT
CASIQSRGIGTEAFF
>TRBJ2-2|many|-|TRBV7-2
TGTGCCAGCAGCCCCCGGGTCGGGGAGCTGTTTTTT
CASSPRVGELFF
>TRBJ1-1|-|-|TRBV6-1
TGTGCCAGCAGTGAGGATTGGGACACTGAAGCTTTCTTT
CASSEDWDTEAFF
>TRBJ2-7|-|TRBD2|TRBV4-2
TGTGCCAGCAGCCACGGACTAGCGGGGGCCTACGAGCAGTACTTC
CASSHGLAGAYEQYF
>TRBJ2-5|-|-|TRBV29-1
TGCAGCGTTGGAAGTGGGGAGGCGCGAGAGACCCAGTACTTC
CSVGSGEARETQYF
>TRBJ1-4|-|TRBD1|TRBV7-8
TGTGCCAGCAGCAGGGGACAGAGTAATGAAAAACTGTTTTTT
CASSRGQSNEKLFF
>TRBJ1-2|many|-|TRBV12-3/TRBV12-4
TGTGCCAGCAGTTTTGGAGGAGGGCGCGGTGGCACAGGCTCCGATGGGGCCTATTATGGCTACACCTTC
CASSFGGGRGGTGSDGAYYGYTF
>TRBJ2-7|few|TRBD1|TRBV29-1
TGCAGCGTTGAAGAGGCGACAGGGGAAACATTACTAAGCGAGCAGTACTTC
CSVEEATGETLLSEQYF
>TRBJ1-2|few|TRBD1|TRBV2
TGTGCCAGCAGTTTCCCGACAGGGTACTATGGCTACACCTTC
CASSFPTGYYGYTF
>TRBJ2-1|many|TRBD2|TRBV5-1
TGCGCCAGCAGCTTGCTGCGGGGGGGCTATGAGCAGTTCTTC
CASSLLRGGYEQFF
>TRBJ2-2|few|TRBD1|TRBV6-5
TGTGCCAGCAGTTACCGGGGGACAGGGGGTCCCGGGGAGCTGTTTTTT
CASSYRGTGGPGELFF
>TRBJ2-1|many|-|TRBV14
TGTGCCAGCAGCCAAAGGGGCAGGACGGAGGATGAGCAGTTCTTC
CASSQRGRTEDEQFF
>TRBJ2-1|-|TRBD2|TRBV29-1
TGCAGCAGCGGACTAGCGGGGCACTACAATGAGCAGTTCTTC
CSSGLAGHYNEQFF
>TRBJ1-2|-|-|TRBV3-1
TGTGCCAGCAGCCAAGAACGGGGCTCTAACTATGGCTACACCTTC
CASSQERGSNYGYTF
>TRBJ1-5|many|-|TRBV4-3
TGCGCCAGCAGCCAAGATCGCAGGAATCAGCCCCAGCATTTT
CASSQDRRNQPQHF
>TRBJ2-2|few|TRBD1|TRBV7-2
TGTGCCAGCAGCTCCTACGGGACAGGCCACACCGGGGAGCTGTTTTTT
CASSSYGTGHTGELFF
>TRBJ1-1|few|-|TRBV7-2
TGTGCCAGCAGCAAGGACAGAAACACTGAAGCTTTCTTT
CASSKDRNTEAFF
>TRBJ1-4|many|-|TRBV5-1
TGCGCCAGCAGCTGGGCCGGGGAGGAAAAACTGTTTTTT
CASSWAGEEKLFF
>TRBJ1-1|-|TRBD1|TRBV20-1
TGCAGTGCTAGTCGGCCAGGGGGGCATGCGAACACTGAAGCTTTCTTT
CSASRPGGHANTEAFF
>TRBJ2-3|many|TRBD1|TRBV12-3/TRBV12-4
TGTGCCAGCACCGACAGGGTCGGGGATACGCAGTATTTT
CASTDRVGDTQYF
>TRBJ1-1|many|-|TRBV12-3/TRBV12-4
TGTGCCAGCAGTCCATCCCGTCGGGGGATTTTAGTGAACACTGAAGCTTTCTTT
CASSPSRRGILVNTEAFF
>TRBJ2-1|few|-|TRBV5-1
TGCGCCAGCAGCTTGACTGGGTATAGTTACAATGAGCAGTTCTTC
CASSLTGYSYNEQFF
>TRBJ1-5|few|-|TRBV28
TGTGCCAGCAGTGAGGTGTCAGATCAGCCCCAGCATTTT
CASSEVSDQPQHF
>TRBJ2-3|many|TRBD2|TRBV7-2
TGTGCCAGCAGCTTTGAGCTAGCGGGGGGAGATACGCAGTATTTT
CASSFELAGGDTQYF
>TRBJ1-2|many|-|TRBV7-2
TGTGCCAGCAGCTTAGTTACTTCGTCGCGGCGAACCGGGGGGGGCTACACCTTC
CASSLVTSSRRTGGGYTF
>TRBJ2-6|-|-|TRBV7-3
TGTGCCAGCAGCTTTGGGGATAGGGGGGCCAACGTCCTGACTTTC
CASSFGDRGANVLTF
>TRBJ2-5|many|-|TRBV4-1
TGCGCCAGCAGCCAAGATTCCGCGGGGGCGAGAGAGACCCAGTACTTC
CASSQDSAGARETQYF
>TRBJ2-1|few|-|TRBV10-3
TGTGCCATCAATGGGAAGCGGACCGGGCTGAGTGAGCAGTTCTTC
CAINGKRTGLSEQFF
>TRBJ2-1|few|TRBD1|TRBV5-1
TGCGCCAGCAGCTTACAGGGGCCCGATGAGCAGTTCTTC
CASSLQGPDEQFF
>TRBJ2-7|many|TRBD1|TRBV4-3
TGCGCCAGCAGCCACTACAAGGACAGGGTTAACGAGCAGTACTTC
CASSHYKDRVNEQYF
>TRBJ1-2|-|-|TRBV5-1
TGCGCCAGCAGCTTGTCCGGGATGATCGATGGCTACACCTTC
CASSLSGMIDGYTF
>TRBJ2-1|few|-|TRBV11-2
TGTGCCAGCAGCTCCACGGAAGAGCAGTTCTTC
CASSSTEEQFF
>TRBJ2-5|many|-|TRBV2
TGTGCCAGCAGTCGGACGGACGTGGAAGAGACCCAGTACTTC
CASSRTDVEETQYF
>TRBJ2-1|many|-|TRBV29-1
TGCAGCGCCCAAAGTCCTTCGTCGTACAATGAGCAGTTCTTC
CSAQSPSSYNEQFF
>TRBJ1-2|-|-|TRBV12-3/TRBV12-4
TGTGCCAGCAGTCGTCCGGGACCGTTAAACTATGGCTACACCTTC
CASSRPGPLNYGYTF
>TRBJ1-4|-|-|TRBV12-3/TRBV12-4
TGTGCCAGCAGTTTATCATTTCAGGACGCAACTAATGAAAAACTGTTTTTT
CASSLSFQDATNEKLFF
>TRBJ2-7|many|TRBD2|TRBV12-3/TRBV12-4
TGTGCCAGCAGTCCCCGGGAGGCACGTCCCTACGAGCAGTACTTC
CASSPREARPYEQYF
>TRBJ2-6|many|-|TRBV20-1
TGCAGCGCGGGCTCTGGGGCCAACGTCCTGACTTTC
CSAGSGANVLTF
>TRBJ2-3|few|TRBD2|TRBV4-3
TGCGCCAGCAGCCAAGGAGCTAGCGGCTACACAGATACGCAGTATTTT
CASSQGASGYTDTQYF
>TRBJ1-6|-|-|TRBV25-1
TGTGCCAGCAGGGATACTAATTCACCCCTCCACTTT
CASRDTNSPLHF
>TRBJ1-5|once|TRBD1|TRBV27
TGTGCCAGCAGTTTATCGCAGGGCAGGGGGAAGCCCCAGCATTTT
CASSLSQGRGKPQHF
>TRBJ1-3|many|-|TRBV9
TGTGCCAGCAGCGTCTCCGCAGGGGCTGGAAACACCATATATTTT
CASSVSAGAGNTIYF